Shown below are 8 T cell receptor beta chains from a single sample sequenced in a study of blood T cell repertoires in COVID-19. Clones were sequenced by immunoSEQ multiplex PCR, and TCRdb holds only the in-frame ones, with some missing. The sample records 81,000 or so clones, approximately 91% being singletons. Sample: peripheral blood. The source is a man between 65 and 85 years old with active or convalescent COVID-19.

The rearrangement uses TRBV2 and TRBJ2-2; 7 bases match TRBD2. The CDR3 spans 15 residues. V was pared by 2 bases and J by 4 bases, with 4 bases of the junction left unmatched. Germline CDR1 SNHLY, CDR2 FYNNEI. The CDR3 here is CASSEFRGVTGELFF. CDR3 DNA: TGTGCCAGCAGTGAATTCCGGGGGGTCACCGGGGAGCTGTTTTTT.

The chain carries TRBV11-3 and TRBJ2-7; TRBD2 might be the D (6 bases). The CDR3 covers 13 residues. The germline V gene has CDR1 SGHNT and CDR2 YENEEA. Trimming removed 4 bases from V and 6 bases from J, with 13 bases in between. Here the CDR3 reads CASSYPGSGEQYF. CDR3 nucleotide sequence: TGTGCCAGCAGCTACCCCGGGAGCGGCGAGCAGTACTTC.

The V and J genes are TRBV27 and TRBJ1-4; D call uncertain. Per the germline V gene, CDR1 is MNHEY and CDR2 is SMNVEV (reference sequence). The CDR3 is made up of 14 amino acids. Trimming pared 6 bases from V and 4 bases from J, leaving 12 bases between. The CDR3: CASRRAGGNEKLFF. The DNA for the CDR3 is TGTGCCAGCAGGCGGGCTGGAGGTAATGAAAAACTGTTTTTT.

The chain couples TRBV25-1 to TRBJ1-1; D call uncertain. V dropped 6 bases and J dropped 1 base, with 12 bases sitting between them. CDR1 is MGHDK and CDR2 is SYGVNS in the germline V gene. This CDR3 is built from 14 residues. The CDR3 loop reads CASSAAITNTEAFF. The DNA of the CDR3 is TGTGCCAGCAGCGCCGCTATAACGAACACTGAAGCTTTCTTT.

This chain links TRBV27 with TRBJ1-1; D gene uncertain. CDR3 length: 14 amino acids. CDR1 MNHEY and CDR2 SMNVEV come from the germline V gene (reference sequence). V was cut by 3 bases and J by 5 bases, with 13 bases left in between. For the CDR3, the DNA is TGTGCCAGCAGTTTCGCCGGTCGATGGACTGAAGCTTTCTTT. Translating gives CASSFAGRWTEAFF.

The chain is built from TRBV9 and TRBJ2-5, with D perhaps matching TRBD1 (6 bases). The V gene's germline CDR1 is SGDLS and CDR2 YYNGEE. V was cut by 3 bases and J by 0 bases, with 15 bases left in between. The CDR3 has 16 residues. CDR3 coding DNA: TGTGCCAGCAGCGGCCGGGACACTTGGTACCAAGAGACCCAGTACTTC. Its protein product is CASSGRDTWYQETQYF.

A single count supports this clone. The chain couples TRBV2 to TRBJ1-5; tentatively, D is TRBD1 (5 bases). V was cut by 8 bases and J by 2 bases, with 22 bases left in between. Germline CDR1 and CDR2: SNHLY and FYNNEI. This CDR3 region has 17 residues. The CDR3 coding sequence is TGTGCCAGCCGGGAGGGCCAGGGTGGAGATGGCAATCAGCCCCAGCATTTT. This codes for CASREGQGGDGNQPQHF.

The CDR3 is CASSPDRGNTEAFF. CDR3 DNA sequence: TGTGCCAGCTCCCCAGACAGGGGGAACACTGAAGCTTTCTTT. The rearrangement joins TRBV18 to TRBJ1-1, with 8 bases identical to TRBD1. The CDR3 length is 14 residues. Trimming removed 6 bases from V and 1 base from J; junction bases left unmatched: 4. Germline-derived CDR1 and CDR2 are KGHSH and LQKENI.